The 27 T cell receptor beta chains below come from one sample, sequenced in a study of blood T cell repertoires in COVID-19. Libraries were prepared by immunoSEQ multiplex PCR; TCRdb keeps only in-frame clonotypes and omits some of them. The data contain about 170,000 clones, roughly 87% of them singletons. Sequencing used peripheral blood. All receptors derive from a woman in her forties or fifties with acute or convalescent COVID-19.

This clone was recorded once. The J gene is TRBJ2-5, the V gene TRBV18, with TRBD1 as a possible D gene (6 bases). Per germline, CDR1 KGHSH and CDR2 LQKENI. The CDR3 runs 13 residues. V shed 5 bases and J shed 2 bases, with 9 bases lying between them. CDR3 in DNA: TGTGCCAGCTCAGGCGACAGGCAAGAGACCCAGTACTTC. Protein product: CASSGDRQETQYF.

This sequence joins TRBV7-6 and TRBJ1-2, with D unresolved. The CDR3 has 14 residues. CDR1 and CDR2 from the germline V gene are SGHVS and FNYEAQ. Trimming pared 6 bases from V and 3 bases from J, leaving 14 bases between. The CDR3 DNA follows: TGTGCCAGCAGAAGACACGGGAGCCACTATGGCTACACCTTC. Encoded protein: CASRRHGSHYGYTF.

This chain joins TRBV9 and TRBJ1-5, with unresolved D. This CDR3 region has 13 residues. Trimming left V 0 bases short and J 5 bases short, with 6 bases between. Germline loops: CDR1 SGDLS, CDR2 YYNGEE. CDR3 DNA sequence: TGTGCCAGCAGCGTAGCTACTGATCAGCCCCAGCATTTT. Its protein product is CASSVATDQPQHF.

V gene TRBV30 combines with J gene TRBJ1-5; TRBD1 matches at 10 bases. Germline values: CDR1 GTSNPN, CDR2 SVGIG (reference sequence). After removal of 0 bases from V and 2 bases from J, the junction contained 1 base not matched to a gene. The CDR3 has 15 residues. For the CDR3, the DNA is TGTGCCTGGAGTGTCGGGACAGGGGGCAATCAGCCCCAGCATTTT. Translation: CAWSVGTGGNQPQHF.

To note about this clone: This same CDR3 is encoded by further DNA sequences in the sample. V is TRBV7-2 and J is TRBJ1-1; 8 bases are a match to TRBD1. Germline V gives CDR1 SGHTA, CDR2 FQGNSA. The CDR3 consists of 16 residues. With 3 bases clipped from V and 1 base from J, the junction kept 7 bases outside the gene matches. CDR3 nucleotides: TGTGCCAGCAGCTTCCGGACAGGGCGTGGGAACACTGAAGCTTTCTTT. This codes for CASSFRTGRGNTEAFF.

The rearrangement uses TRBV19 and TRBJ1-2, with D perhaps matching TRBD1 (6 bases). Trimming took 7 bases from V and 5 from J, leaving 11 bases between them. Looked up from germline, CDR1 is LNHDA and CDR2 is SQIVND (reference sequence). The CDR3 runs to 12 residues. The CDR3 sequence: CASTGVGYGYTF. For the CDR3, the DNA is TGTGCCAGTACAGGGGTAGGATATGGCTACACCTTC. The full variable domain, rest sourced from reference TRBV19 and TRBJ1-2, is DGGITQSPKYLFRKEGQNVTLSCEQNLNHDAMYWYRQDPGQGLRLIYYSQIVNDFQKGDIAEGYSVSREKKESFPLTVTSAQKNPTAFYLCASTGVGYGYTFGSGTRLTVV.

This clone has just a few counts. The genes are TRBV11-3 and TRBJ2-6; 9 nucleotides line up with TRBD1. Germline loops: CDR1 SGHNT, CDR2 YENEEA. CDR3 length equals 17 residues. V lost 7 bases and J lost 1; bases outside the gene matches: 8. CDR3 in DNA: TGTGCCAGCACCCAAACAGGGGGCATATCTGGGGCCAACGTCCTGACTTTC. Encoded protein: CASTQTGGISGANVLTF.

The chain combines TRBV11-2 with TRBJ2-5; 11 positions match TRBD2. CDR1 SGHAT and CDR2 FQNNGV come from the germline V gene. Germline trimming cut 4 bases from V and 1 base from J; bases unmatched to any gene: 2. CDR3 length: 15 residues. The CDR3 sequence is CASSYGTSGQETQYF. For the CDR3, the DNA is TGTGCCAGCAGCTACGGGACTAGCGGCCAAGAGACCCAGTACTTC.

J is TRBJ2-2 and V is TRBV25-1, with 9 nucleotides matching TRBD1. V gave up 6 bases and J gave up 5 bases; unmatched junction bases: 10. This CDR3 has 16 residues. CDR1 MGHDK and CDR2 SYGVNS come from the germline V gene. Here the CDR3 reads CASSHVTGTGTGELFF. The CDR3 nucleotides read TGTGCCAGCAGCCATGTAACCGGGACAGGGACCGGGGAGCTGTTTTTT.

The chain links TRBV6-5 to TRBJ1-1, with D perhaps TRBD1 (5 bases). This CDR3 is 14 amino acids long. CDR1 and CDR2 from the germline V gene are MNHEY and SVGAGI. Trimming left V 2 bases short and J 4 bases short, with 11 bases between. CDR3 DNA sequence: TGTGCCAGCAGTTACGGGGCACTTCCCACTGAAGCTTTCTTT. It translates to CASSYGALPTEAFF.

The genes are TRBV6-5 and TRBJ1-2, with D possibly being TRBD1 (6 bases). With 5 bases removed from V and 0 bases from J, the gap between germline ends came to 13 bases. The V gene's germline CDR1 is MNHEY and CDR2 SVGAGI. CDR3 length equals 15 residues. The DNA for the CDR3 is TGTGCCAGCAGTCAGGGGCAGTTAGCTAACTATGGCTACACCTTC. Residues: CASSQGQLANYGYTF.

The chain joins TRBV5-6 to TRBJ1-1; 8 bases align to TRBD1. The CDR3 loop spans 15 amino acids. V dropped 5 bases and J dropped 2; count of bases not matched to a gene: 8. Germline lookup yields CDR1 SGHDT and CDR2 YYEEEE. CDR3: CASRSTGAGNTEAFF. The CDR3 DNA sequence: TGTGCCAGCAGATCGACAGGGGCTGGAAACACTGAAGCTTTCTTT.

The chain couples TRBV11-2 to TRBJ2-3; 16 nucleotides align to TRBD2. V was pared by 2 bases and J by 0 bases, with 2 bases of the junction left unmatched. In germline, CDR1 is SGHAT, CDR2 FQNNGV. The length of the CDR3 is 18 residues. The CDR3 spells CASSLTGLAGGSTDTQYF. The CDR3 DNA follows: TGTGCCAGCAGCTTAACGGGACTAGCGGGAGGGAGCACAGATACGCAGTATTTT.

This chain's CDR3 is CATSDLREGPPNYGYTF. The CDR3 DNA reads TGTGCCACCAGTGATTTAAGGGAGGGGCCCCCTAACTATGGCTACACCTTC. The chain couples TRBV24-1 to TRBJ1-2; tentative D call: TRBD1 (5 bases). The CDR3 has 17 residues. V was clipped by 1 base and J by 0 bases, with 14 bases between them. Germline V gene lookup returns CDR1 KGHDR and CDR2 SFDVKD.

The chain combines TRBV5-6 with TRBJ1-2; 8 bases align to TRBD1. V dropped 3 bases and J dropped 4; count of bases not matched to a gene: 8. The germline V gene encodes CDR1 SGHDT and CDR2 YYEEEE. This CDR3 is built from 15 residues. The CDR3 here is CASSSSGQGAYGYTF. CDR3 DNA sequence: TGTGCCAGCAGCTCTTCCGGACAGGGCGCCTATGGCTACACCTTC.

V and J are TRBV3-1 (or the pseudogene TRBV3-2) and TRBJ1-1, with D possibly being TRBD1 (5 bases). There are 15 residues in the CDR3. Germline V gene sequence: CDR1 LGHDT, CDR2 YNNKEL (reference sequence). V lost 1 base to trimming and J lost 2 bases, with 11 bases between them. CDR3 DNA: TGTGCCAGCAGCCAAGCTCCCGGGGGAAACACTGAAGCTTTCTTT. Translating gives CASSQAPGGNTEAFF.

The chain recombines TRBV11-3 with TRBJ2-7, with 7 bases fitting TRBD2. CDR3 size: 15 residues. The V gene's germline CDR1 is SGHNT and CDR2 YENEEA. Trimming took 1 base from V and 2 from J; bases not matched to a gene: 5. CDR3 sequence reads: CASSLGGGSPYEQYF. In nucleotides, the CDR3 is TGTGCCAGCAGCTTAGGGGGCGGGAGCCCCTACGAGCAGTACTTC.

The chain has TRBV5-4 and TRBJ1-1; 7 nucleotides match TRBD1. CDR3 size: 16 residues. V lost 0 bases, J lost 0 bases, and 5 bases stayed unmatched. Germline V gene lookup returns CDR1 SGHNT and CDR2 YYREEE (reference sequence). CDR3 sequence reads: CASSLATGTLNTEAFF. CDR3 nucleotides: TGTGCCAGCAGCTTGGCGACAGGGACTCTGAACACTGAAGCTTTCTTT.

The chain has TRBV19 and TRBJ1-2; perhaps TRBD1 as D (6 bases). V was trimmed by 1 base and J by 5 bases, leaving 8 bases between them. Per germline, CDR1 LNHDA and CDR2 SQIVND (reference sequence). This CDR3 is built from 13 residues. As DNA, the CDR3 is TGTGCCAGTAGTATAGCTACAGGGTATGGCTACACCTTC. This encodes CASSIATGYGYTF.

This clone has just one count. The chain uses TRBV10-1 and TRBJ2-3; 8 nucleotides agree with TRBD2. V was clipped by 0 bases and J by 4 bases; unmatched bases: 6. CDR1 and CDR2 from the germline V gene are WNHNN and SYGVQD (reference sequence). This CDR3 comprises 16 residues. This CDR3 reads CASSESGGRSPDTQYF. DNA of the CDR3: TGCGCCAGCAGTGAGTCAGGCGGGAGGTCCCCAGATACGCAGTATTTT.

The CDR3 reads CASSPQSGAGEKLFF. In nucleotides, the CDR3 is TGTGCCAGCTCACCACAGTCAGGGGCCGGTGAAAAACTGTTTTTT. V gene TRBV18 combines with J gene TRBJ1-4; the D gene is possibly TRBD1 (6 bases). The CDR3 is made up of 15 amino acids. Per germline, CDR1 KGHSH and CDR2 LQKENI. V was shortened by 1 base and J by 7 bases, with 13 bases between the two germline ends.

The rearrangement links TRBV5-1 to TRBJ2-1; 9 nucleotides agree with TRBD1. V lost 0 bases, J lost 8 bases, and 3 bases stayed unmatched. The CDR3 has 14 amino acids. Germline-derived CDR1 and CDR2 are SGHRS and YFSETQ. This chain's CDR3 is CASSLVQGAYEQFF. Here the CDR3 DNA reads TGCGCCAGCAGCTTGGTACAGGGGGCCTATGAGCAGTTCTTC.

V and J are TRBV6-6 and TRBJ1-2, with 7 bases lining up with TRBD1. Trimming removed 5 bases from V and 0 bases from J; junction bases left unmatched: 12. The CDR3 has 17 amino acids. In germline, CDR1 is MNHNY, CDR2 SVGAGI (reference sequence). The CDR3 DNA is TGTGCCAGCAGTCCCGGGACAGCCCAGGGGCCTAACTATGGCTACACCTTC. It specifies CASSPGTAQGPNYGYTF.

The count of this clone is one. This chain connects TRBV9 to TRBJ1-5; 7 bases line up with TRBD1. Germline CDR1 SGDLS, CDR2 YYNGEE. Germline trimming cut 2 bases from V and 4 bases from J; bases unmatched to any gene: 3. The CDR3 has 14 residues. The CDR3 region is CASSVTGENQPQHF. CDR3 bases: TGTGCCAGCAGCGTTACAGGGGAAAATCAGCCCCAGCATTTT. Supplemented by reference TRBV9 and TRBJ1-5, the full variable domain reads DSGVTQTPKHLITATGQRVTLRCSPRSGDLSVYWYQQSLDQGLQFLIQYYNGEERAKGNILERFSAQQFPDLHSELNLSSLELGDSALYFCASSVTGENQPQHFGDGTRLSIL.

The gene calls are TRBV2 and TRBJ1-1; no clear D. Germline lookup yields CDR1 SNHLY and CDR2 FYNNEI. CDR3 length: 14 residues. Trimming removed 4 bases at V and 4 bases at J, with 13 bases between. CDR3 nucleotide sequence: TGTGCCAGCAGTGTGGAGGGAGAGGCCACTGAAGCTTTCTTT. Residues: CASSVEGEATEAFF.

This clone has more than one count but fewer than ten. The CDR3 DNA reads as TGTGCCAGCAGCTTCGCCAGAACAGGGTACTACGAGCAGTACTTC. Its translation is CASSFARTGYYEQYF. The chain has TRBV7-9 and TRBJ2-7, with a possible D match to TRBD1 (6 bases). V was pared by 3 bases and J by 3 bases, with 15 bases between. The germline CDR1 and CDR2 sequences are SEHNR and FQNEAQ (reference sequence). CDR3 size: 15 residues.

J is TRBJ1-4 and V is TRBV3-1 (or the pseudogene TRBV3-2), with no clear D. Germline CDR1 LGHDT, CDR2 YNNKEL (reference sequence). The CDR3 consists of 11 residues. V gave up 2 bases and J gave up 8 bases, with 3 bases separating them. In DNA, the CDR3 is TGTGCCAGCAGCCAACTCGAAAAACTGTTTTTT. Protein: CASSQLEKLFF.